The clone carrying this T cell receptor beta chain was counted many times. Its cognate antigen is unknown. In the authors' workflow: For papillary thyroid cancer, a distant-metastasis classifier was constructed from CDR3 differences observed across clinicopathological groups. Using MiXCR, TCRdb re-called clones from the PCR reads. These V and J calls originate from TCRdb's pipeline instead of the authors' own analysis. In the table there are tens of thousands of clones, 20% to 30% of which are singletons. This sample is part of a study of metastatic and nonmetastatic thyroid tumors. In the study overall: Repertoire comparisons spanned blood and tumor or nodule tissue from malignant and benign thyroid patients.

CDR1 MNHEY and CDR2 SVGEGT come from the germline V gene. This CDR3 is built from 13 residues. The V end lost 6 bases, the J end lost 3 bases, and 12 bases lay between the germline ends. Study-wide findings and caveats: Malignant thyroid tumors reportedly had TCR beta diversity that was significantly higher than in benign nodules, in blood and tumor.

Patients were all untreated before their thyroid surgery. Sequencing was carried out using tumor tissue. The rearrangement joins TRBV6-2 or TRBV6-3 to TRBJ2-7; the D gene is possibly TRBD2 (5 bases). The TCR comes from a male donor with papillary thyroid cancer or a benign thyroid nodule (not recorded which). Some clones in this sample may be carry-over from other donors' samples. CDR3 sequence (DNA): TGTGCCAGCAGCCTCCCGGGGAGCTACGAGCAGTACTTC. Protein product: CASSLPGSYEQYF.